A selection of T cell receptor beta chains follows, all from one sample in a study of blood T cells in healthy people across ages. From the 5' RACE reads, TCRdb called clonotypes with MiXCR, one entry per CDR3 protein. The sample has fewer than 2,000,000 distinct CDR3 sequences, about two fifths seen once. Sequencing was done on a sample of blood. The receptor source for this set is a human donor in good health. Each CDR3 is given with its conserved first and last residue. D genes are given only for firm matches. Size is stated for part of the rows, as once, few or many counts, or as a class when the clone is expanded.

CDR3 | DNA | J | D | size | V
CSAHRPAVTEETQYF | TGCAGTGCTCACCGCCCGGCCGTAACGGAAGAGACCCAGTACTTC | TRBJ2-5 | - | - | TRBV20-1
CASSLTGGSEAFF | TGTGCCAGCAGCCTTACAGGGGGCAGTGAAGCTTTCTTT | TRBJ1-1 | TRBD1 | few | TRBV7-2
CSGGTDTYGYTF | TGCAGCGGGGGGACAGACACCTATGGCTACACCTTC | TRBJ1-2 | TRBD1 | - | TRBV29-1
CATSWGRQGLYEQYF | TGTGCCACCAGCTGGGGCCGACAGGGGCTCTACGAGCAGTACTTC | TRBJ2-7 | TRBD1 | once | TRBV15
CASSPPGRLEETQYF | TGTGCCAGCTCACCACCGGGACGCCTAGAAGAGACCCAGTACTTC | TRBJ2-5 | - | - | TRBV18
CASSQLAGGSNEQFF | TGTGCCAGCAGCCAACTAGCGGGGGGGAGTAATGAGCAGTTCTTC | TRBJ2-1 | TRBD2 | - | TRBV3-1
CATSRGDRVFPYNEQFF | TGTGCCACCAGCAGAGGGGACAGGGTGTTCCCCTACAATGAGCAGTTCTTC | TRBJ2-1 | TRBD1 | - | TRBV15
CASTHSGSFGNTIYF | TGTGCCAGCACCCATTCGGGGAGTTTTGGAAACACCATATATTTT | TRBJ1-3 | - | - | TRBV12-3/TRBV12-4
CSAKTGSMNTEAFF | TGCAGTGCTAAGACAGGTTCGATGAACACTGAAGCTTTCTTT | TRBJ1-1 | - | - | TRBV20-1
CASSLHTLAKNIQYF | TGTGCCAGCAGCTTGCACACTCTAGCCAAAAACATTCAGTACTTC | TRBJ2-4 | - | - | TRBV7-2
CASSLRGTGTQYF | TGTGCCAGCAGCCTAAGGGGGACAGGTACGCAGTATTTT | TRBJ2-3 | TRBD1 | - | TRBV7-2
CASSAPDRAHGYTF | TGTGCCAGCAGTGCACCGGACAGAGCCCATGGCTACACCTTC | TRBJ1-2 | - | few | TRBV5-6
CSAKGLSVTGANVLTF | TGCAGTGCCAAGGGCCTGAGCGTTACTGGGGCCAACGTCCTGACTTTC | TRBJ2-6 | - | few | TRBV20-1
CASNLLIGGAAGNTIYF | TGTGCCAGCAACCTCCTCATCGGGGGGGCGGCTGGAAACACCATATATTTT | TRBJ1-3 | - | - | TRBV12-3/TRBV12-4
CASSQRGQARSTIYF | TGCGCCAGCAGCCAAAGGGGACAGGCCCGGAGCACCATATATTTT | TRBJ1-3 | TRBD1 | - | TRBV4-3
CASSLFGGGRLFKTQYF | TGTGCCAGCAGCTTATTTGGCGGGGGACGCCTCTTTAAGACCCAGTACTTC | TRBJ2-5 | TRBD2 | - | TRBV7-2
CASRYSGTYSYEQYF | TGTGCCAGCAGATACTCCGGGACCTACTCCTACGAGCAGTACTTC | TRBJ2-7 | - | few | TRBV28
CASSWGGYTEAFF | TGTGCCAGCAGCTGGGGGGGTTACACTGAAGCTTTCTTT | TRBJ1-1 | - | few | TRBV7-2
CASSLRRTNKETQYF | TGTGCCAGCAGCTTACGACGGACTAATAAAGAGACCCAGTACTTC | TRBJ2-5 | - | few | TRBV7-8
CASSLLPRTDTQYF | TGTGCCAGCAGCTTATTACCCCGCACAGATACGCAGTATTTT | TRBJ2-3 | - | - | TRBV7-2
CAIGISSTDTQYF | TGTGCCATCGGGATTTCTAGCACAGATACGCAGTATTTT | TRBJ2-3 | - | few | TRBV6-1
CASRLGFSQYYEQYF | TGCGCCAGCAGGTTAGGGTTCAGCCAGTATTACGAGCAGTACTTC | TRBJ2-7 | - | few | TRBV5-1
CASSPSLGVSGETQYF | TGTGCCAGCAGTCCCTCCTTGGGGGTTAGCGGGGAGACCCAGTACTTC | TRBJ2-5 | TRBD2 | few | TRBV6-5
CASSLGTGSADTQYF | TGTGCCAGCAGTTTAGGGACAGGGTCTGCAGATACGCAGTATTTT | TRBJ2-3 | TRBD1 | - | TRBV12-3/TRBV12-4
CSATDPRTGGNNEQFF | TGCAGTGCTACGGACCCTCGGACAGGGGGAAACAATGAGCAGTTCTTC | TRBJ2-1 | TRBD1 | few | TRBV20-1
CSVDLGRGSGELFF | TGCAGCGTTGACTTAGGGAGGGGTTCCGGGGAGCTGTTTTTT | TRBJ2-2 | TRBD2 | few | TRBV29-1
CASSYSGTGDYEQYF | TGTGCCAGCAGTTACTCCGGGACAGGGGATTACGAGCAGTACTTC | TRBJ2-7 | TRBD1 | - | TRBV6-5
CASSQDQGASSYTF | TGTGCCAGCAGCCAAGATCAGGGGGCGAGCAGCTACACCTTC | TRBJ1-2 | TRBD1 | - | TRBV4-2
CASSYASGLLFF | TGTGCCAGCAGTTATGCCTCAGGACTACTGTTTTTT | TRBJ1-4 | - | - | TRBV12-3/TRBV12-4
CAGSLDNYEQYF | TGCGCCGGCAGCTTGGACAATTACGAGCAGTACTTC | TRBJ2-7 | - | few | TRBV5-1
CSAPAVWAGGYTF | TGCAGTGCTCCGGCGGTATGGGCAGGTGGCTACACCTTC | TRBJ1-2 | - | few | TRBV20-1
CSVERGDIHNYGYTF | TGCAGCGTTGAACGGGGGGACATACACAACTATGGCTACACCTTC | TRBJ1-2 | - | - | TRBV29-1
CASSGQYGSPLHF | TGTGCCAGCAGTGGACAGTACGGTTCACCCCTCCACTTT | TRBJ1-6 | - | - | TRBV6-2/TRBV6-3
CASSQGLTHYNSPLHF | TGTGCCAGCAGCCAGGGACTTACCCATTATAATTCACCCCTCCACTTT | TRBJ1-6 | - | few | TRBV7-2
CASSSTRGTDLTGETQYF | TGCGCCAGCAGCTCAACCCGGGGGACGGACCTCACGGGAGAGACCCAGTACTTC | TRBJ2-5 | - | few | TRBV4-1
CASSLTRDRNYGYTF | TGCGCCAGCAGCTTGACCCGAGACAGGAACTATGGCTACACCTTC | TRBJ1-2 | - | - | TRBV5-1
CASSPPVAGDFTQYF | TGTGCCAGCTCACCACCGGTAGCGGGGGACTTCACGCAGTATTTT | TRBJ2-3 | TRBD2 | few | TRBV18
CAISEQTGFYGYTF | TGTGCCATCAGTGAGCAGACAGGGTTCTATGGCTACACCTTC | TRBJ1-2 | TRBD1 | - | TRBV10-3
CASRGNNGNTEAFF | TGTGCCAGCAGAGGTAATAATGGGAACACTGAAGCTTTCTTT | TRBJ1-1 | - | - | TRBV13
CASTERGGEQFF | TGTGCCAGCACCGAGCGAGGTGGTGAGCAGTTCTTC | TRBJ2-1 | - | - | TRBV7-9